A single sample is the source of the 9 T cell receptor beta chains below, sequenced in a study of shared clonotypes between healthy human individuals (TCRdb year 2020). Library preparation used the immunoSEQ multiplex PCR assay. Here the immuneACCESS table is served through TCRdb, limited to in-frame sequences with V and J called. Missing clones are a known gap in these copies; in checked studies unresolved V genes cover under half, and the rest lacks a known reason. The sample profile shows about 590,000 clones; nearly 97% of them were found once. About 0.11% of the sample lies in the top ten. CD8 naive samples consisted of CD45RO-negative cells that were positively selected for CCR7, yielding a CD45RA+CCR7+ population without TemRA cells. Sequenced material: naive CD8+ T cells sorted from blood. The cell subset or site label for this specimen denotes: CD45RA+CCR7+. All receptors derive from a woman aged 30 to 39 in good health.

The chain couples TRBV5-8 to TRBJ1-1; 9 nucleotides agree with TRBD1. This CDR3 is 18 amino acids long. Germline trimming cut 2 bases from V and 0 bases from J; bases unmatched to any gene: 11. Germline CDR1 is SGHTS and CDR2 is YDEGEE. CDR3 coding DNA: TGTGCCAGCAGCTTTTCTCTGGGGACAGGGACCATGAACACTGAAGCTTTCTTT. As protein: CASSFSLGTGTMNTEAFF. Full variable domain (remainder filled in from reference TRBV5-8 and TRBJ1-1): EAGVTQSPTHLIKTRGQQATLRCSPISGHTSVYWYQQALGLGLQFLLWYDEGEERNRGNFPPRFSGRQFPNYSSELNVNALELEDSALYLCASSFSLGTGTMNTEAFFGQGTRLTVV.

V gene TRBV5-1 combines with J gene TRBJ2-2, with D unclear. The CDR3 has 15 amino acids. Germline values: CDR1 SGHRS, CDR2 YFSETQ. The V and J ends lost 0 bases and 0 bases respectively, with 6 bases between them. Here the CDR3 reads CASSLGLTNTGELFF. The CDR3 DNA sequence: TGCGCCAGCAGCTTGGGACTTACGAACACCGGGGAGCTGTTTTTT.

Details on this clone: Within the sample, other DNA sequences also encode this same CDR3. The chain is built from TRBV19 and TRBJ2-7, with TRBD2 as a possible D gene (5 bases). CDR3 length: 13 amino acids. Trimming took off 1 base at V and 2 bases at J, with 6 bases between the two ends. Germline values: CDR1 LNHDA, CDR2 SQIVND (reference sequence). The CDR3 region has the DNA TGTGCCAGTAGTATAGGACTAACCTACGAGCAGTACTTC. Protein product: CASSIGLTYEQYF.

The CDR3 reads CASSAQGLTNEKLFF. As DNA, the CDR3 is TGTGCCAGCAGTGCACAGGGTTTAACTAATGAAAAACTGTTTTTT. This chain uses TRBV25-1 with TRBJ1-4, with D possibly matching TRBD1 (6 bases). Trimming pared 4 bases from V and 1 base from J, leaving 10 bases between. Germline V lookup: CDR1 MGHDK, CDR2 SYGVNS. This CDR3 is built from 15 residues.

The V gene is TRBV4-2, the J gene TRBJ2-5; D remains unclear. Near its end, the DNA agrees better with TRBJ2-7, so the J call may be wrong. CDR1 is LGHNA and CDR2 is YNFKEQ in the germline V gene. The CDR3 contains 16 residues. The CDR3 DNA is TGTGCCAGCAGCCAAGAATGGCCCGGTTCAGCCTACGAGCAGTACTTC. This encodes CASSQEWPGSAYEQYF.

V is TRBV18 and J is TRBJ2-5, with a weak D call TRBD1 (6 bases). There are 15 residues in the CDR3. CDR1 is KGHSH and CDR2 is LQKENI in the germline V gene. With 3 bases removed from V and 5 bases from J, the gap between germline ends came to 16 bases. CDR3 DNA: TGTGCCAGCTCACCGACAGGAGACCGCAGGGAGACCCAGTACTTC. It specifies CASSPTGDRRETQYF.

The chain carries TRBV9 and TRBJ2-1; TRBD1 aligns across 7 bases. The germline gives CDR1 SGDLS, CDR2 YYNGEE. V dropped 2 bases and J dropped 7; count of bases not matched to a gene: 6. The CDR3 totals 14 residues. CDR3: CASSVEGARNEQFF. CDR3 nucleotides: TGTGCCAGCAGCGTTGAGGGGGCGCGGAATGAGCAGTTCTTC. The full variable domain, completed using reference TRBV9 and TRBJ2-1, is DSGVTQTPKHLITATGQRVTLRCSPRSGDLSVYWYQQSLDQGLQFLIQYYNGEERAKGNILERFSAQQFPDLHSELNLSSLELGDSALYFCASSVEGARNEQFFGPGTRLTVL.

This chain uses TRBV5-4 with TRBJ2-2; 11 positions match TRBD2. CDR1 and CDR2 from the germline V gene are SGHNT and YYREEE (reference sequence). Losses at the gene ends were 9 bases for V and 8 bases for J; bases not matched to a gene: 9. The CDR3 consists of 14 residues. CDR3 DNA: TGTGCCACCGCCTTAGCGGGAGGGTATGGGGAGCTGTTTTTT. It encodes CATALAGGYGELFF.

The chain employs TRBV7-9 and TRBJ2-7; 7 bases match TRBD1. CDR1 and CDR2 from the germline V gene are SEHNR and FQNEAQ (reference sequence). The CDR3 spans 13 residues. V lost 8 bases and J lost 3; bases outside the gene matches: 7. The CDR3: CASATGFFYEQYF. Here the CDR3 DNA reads TGTGCCAGCGCGACAGGGTTCTTCTACGAGCAGTACTTC.